The subject of this entry is one T cell receptor beta chain. The CDR3 runs to 17 residues. From germline, CDR1 is KGHSH and CDR2 LQKENI. V lost 3 bases and J 3 bases, leaving 17 bases between the germline ends. This sample was taken from a study of blood T cell repertoires in COVID-19. The overall study: T cells, B-cell-depleted T cells, or PBMCs supplied cDNA or gDNA.

Cohort assignment relied on participant-reported clinical history. The repertoire was sequenced with immunoSEQ multiplex PCR; TCRdb's copy has only in-frame clones and lacks some. The table lists 200,000 to 250,000 clones, 75% to 90% of them singletons. Material: PBMCs or T cells enriched from blood (not recorded which). The source is a woman under 30 in a cohort exposed to, infected with or recovered from COVID-19 (not recorded which). The rearrangement uses TRBV18 and TRBJ1-4, with D maybe TRBD1 (5 bases). Written as DNA, the CDR3 is TGTGCCAGCTCACCGGTGATTCCTCAAGGGGCTAATGAAAAACTGTTTTTT. Translating it yields CASSPVIPQGANEKLFF.